These 22 T cell receptor beta chains originate from one sample sequenced in a study of blood T cell repertoires in COVID-19. The table came from immunoSEQ multiplex PCR; TCRdb's copy has only in-frame clones and leaves some out. The data show about 210,000 clones, about 88% seen once. Sequences were obtained from peripheral blood. The receptors come from a man between 60 and 75 years old with acute or convalescent COVID-19.

The chain carries TRBV27 and TRBJ1-6; D not certain. Germline values: CDR1 MNHEY, CDR2 SMNVEV (reference sequence). V was shortened by 5 bases and J by 4 bases, with 9 bases between the two germline ends. This CDR3 is built from 14 residues. Here the CDR3 reads CASSPQDYNSPLHF. The CDR3 region has the DNA TGTGCCAGCAGTCCCCAGGATTATAATTCACCCCTCCACTTT.

The chain links TRBV5-1 to TRBJ2-7; TRBD2 agrees at 12 bases. This CDR3 comprises 15 residues. Per germline, CDR1 SGHRS and CDR2 YFSETQ. Trimming cost V 3 bases and J 7 bases; bases outside gene matches: 8. CDR3 in DNA: TGCGCCAGCAGCTCCGGACTAGCGGGATCGGGGGAGCAGTACTTC. Amino acid sequence: CASSSGLAGSGEQYF.

This chain joins TRBV6-5 and TRBJ2-1; 11 nucleotides line up with TRBD1. After removal of 6 bases from V and 6 bases from J, the junction contained 7 bases not matched to a gene. CDR3 size: 15 residues. Per the germline V gene, CDR1 is MNHEY and CDR2 is SVGAGI. Here the CDR3 reads CASRGGTGGGNEQFF. CDR3 coding DNA: TGTGCCAGCAGAGGGGGGACAGGGGGTGGCAATGAGCAGTTCTTC.

The count of this clone is one. The chain carries TRBV29-1 and TRBJ1-2, with D possibly matching TRBD1 (5 bases). The CDR3 is 14 residues long. CDR1 and CDR2 (germline): SQVTM, ANQGSEA. V was shortened by 4 bases and J by 2 bases, with 14 bases between the two germline ends. For the CDR3, the DNA is TGCAGCGTTGGAACCGACAGAAACAACTATGGCTACACCTTC. It translates to CSVGTDRNNYGYTF.

This chain uses TRBV20-1 with TRBJ1-5; perhaps TRBD1 as D (5 bases). The V gene's germline CDR1 is DFQATT and CDR2 SNEGSKA (reference sequence). The CDR3 spans 15 residues. V dropped 6 bases and J dropped 0 bases, with 15 bases sitting between them. The CDR3 reads CSASSRQTSNQPQHF. CDR3 nucleotides: TGCAGTGCCAGTAGTCGACAGACTAGCAATCAGCCCCAGCATTTT.

The CDR3 reads CASSRQGAGTGELFF. The CDR3 DNA reads TGTGCCAGCAGCCGACAGGGGGCGGGCACCGGGGAGCTGTTTTTT. V usage is TRBV5-4 and J usage is TRBJ2-2, with 10 bases lining up with TRBD1. The CDR3 covers 15 residues. The V and J ends lost 4 bases and 4 bases, in that order; junction bases with no gene match: 4. The germline V gene encodes CDR1 SGHNT and CDR2 YYREEE (reference sequence).

This chain connects TRBV4-1 to TRBJ1-1; D is undetermined. The germline V and J ends were trimmed by 0 bases and 0 bases, with 11 bases remaining between them. This CDR3 region has 16 residues. CDR1 is MGHRA and CDR2 is YSYEKL in the germline V gene. Written as DNA, the CDR3 is TGCGCCAGCAGCCAAGATCCCGGGTCATTGAACACTGAAGCTTTCTTT. Protein product: CASSQDPGSLNTEAFF.

Here the CDR3 reads CASSILTGAYYNEQFF. CDR3 DNA: TGTGCCAGCAGCATACTGACAGGGGCGTACTACAATGAGCAGTTCTTC. J is TRBJ2-1 and V is TRBV11-2; 8 bases are a match to TRBD1. From germline, CDR1 is SGHAT and CDR2 FQNNGV. Trimming cost V 5 bases and J 3 bases; bases outside gene matches: 9. CDR3 size: 16 residues.

The chain recombines TRBV6-6 with TRBJ2-1; 7 nucleotides agree with TRBD1. Germline CDR1 and CDR2: MNHNY and SVGAGI (reference sequence). V shed 7 bases, J shed 12 bases, and the junction held 18 bases outside the gene matches. The CDR3 is 15 amino acids. As DNA, the CDR3 is TGTGCCAGCACCCAAACAACAGGGGTGTTTGAACGGCAGTTCTTC. As protein: CASTQTTGVFERQFF.

In this sample, this clone turned up once. The chain employs TRBV3-1 (or the pseudogene TRBV3-2) and TRBJ2-7; TRBD1 matches 10 bases. Germline values: CDR1 LGHDT, CDR2 YNNKEL (reference sequence). CDR3 length: 18 amino acids. V lost 0 bases and J lost 7; bases outside the gene matches: 15. The chain's CDR3 is CASSQDGIWGQGLWEQYF. DNA of the CDR3: TGTGCCAGCAGCCAAGATGGTATTTGGGGACAGGGGTTATGGGAGCAGTACTTC.

V is TRBV29-1 and J is TRBJ2-7; 9 bases are shared with TRBD1. V shed 4 bases and J 4 bases; nucleotides not matched to a gene: 8. The CDR3 loop spans 14 amino acids. Germline V gene lookup returns CDR1 SQVTM and CDR2 ANQGSEA. CDR3 sequence (DNA): TGCAGCGTTGGAGCCCGGGACAGGGAGTACGAGCAGTACTTC. This translates into CSVGARDREYEQYF.

The gene calls are TRBV5-1 and TRBJ1-6; TRBD1 matches at 9 bases. Germline V gene sequence: CDR1 SGHRS, CDR2 YFSETQ. The CDR3 consists of 13 residues. The V and J ends lost 9 bases and 8 bases, in that order; junction bases with no gene match: 6. CDR3 in DNA: TGCGCCACCCGGACAGGGGAGGATTCACCCCTCCACTTT. The encoded protein is CATRTGEDSPLHF.

This clone was observed at least ten times. This chain links TRBV3-1 (or the pseudogene TRBV3-2) with TRBJ2-1, with 8 nucleotides matching TRBD2. V lost 3 bases, J lost 12 bases, and 1 base stayed unmatched. CDR1 and CDR2 (germline): LGHDT, YNNKEL (reference sequence). The CDR3 spans 11 residues. The CDR3 is CASSQAGGQFF. In DNA form, the CDR3 reads TGTGCCAGCAGCCAGGCGGGGGGGCAGTTCTTC.

The J gene is TRBJ2-6, the V gene TRBV4-3; tentatively, D is TRBD1 (5 bases). Looked up from germline, CDR1 is LGHNA and CDR2 is YSLEER. The CDR3 has 17 amino acids. Trimming left V 1 base short and J 0 bases short, with 10 bases between. The CDR3 bases are TGCGCCAGCAGCCAAGTATCAGGGCCCTCTGGGGCCAACGTCCTGACTTTC. Protein product: CASSQVSGPSGANVLTF.

The sample holds one count of this clone. The genes are TRBV2 and TRBJ1-4; 9 bases fit TRBD1. J was trimmed by 5 bases and V by 6 bases; bases with no gene match: 7. There are 15 residues in the CDR3. Per the germline V gene, CDR1 is SNHLY and CDR2 is FYNNEI. The CDR3 DNA reads as TGTGCCAGCAGCCTGGACAGGGGCCAAAATGAAAAACTGTTTTTT. Residues: CASSLDRGQNEKLFF.

This chain uses TRBV6-2 or TRBV6-3 with TRBJ2-2; tentative D call: TRBD1 (7 bases). Germline CDR1 is MNHEY and CDR2 is SVGEGT. The CDR3 has 17 residues. Trimming shortened V by 0 bases and J by 4 bases, and 15 bases separated the two germline ends. In DNA, the CDR3 is TGTGCCAGCAGTTACTCCCTGAGGGGGCGGGGCACCGGGGAGCTGTTTTTT. Its protein product is CASSYSLRGRGTGELFF.

This chain connects TRBV5-4 to TRBJ1-2; TRBD1 is a possible D gene (5 bases). The germline V gene has CDR1 SGHNT and CDR2 YYREEE (reference sequence). There are 15 residues in the CDR3. With 2 bases removed from V and 4 bases from J, the gap between germline ends came to 15 bases. CDR3: CASSFPPGGIYGYTF. The DNA of the CDR3 is TGTGCCAGCAGCTTCCCCCCTGGGGGGATCTATGGCTACACCTTC. The complete variable domain, with remaining parts taken from reference TRBV5-4 and TRBJ1-2, reads ETGVTQSPTHLIKTRGQQVTLRCSSQSGHNTVSWYQQALGQGPQFIFQYYREEENGRGNFPPRFSGLQFPNYSSELNVNALELDDSALYLCASSFPPGGIYGYTFGSGTRLTVV.

The rearrangement links TRBV9 to TRBJ2-1, with D unresolved. Between the trimmed V and J ends, which lost 0 bases and 3 bases, there was a span of 10 bases. Germline values: CDR1 SGDLS, CDR2 YYNGEE. CDR3 length: 15 residues. The CDR3 is CASSVAAEHYNEQFF. The DNA of the CDR3 is TGTGCCAGCAGCGTAGCGGCGGAGCACTACAATGAGCAGTTCTTC.

This clone was seen only a few times. The CDR3 here is CASSMWGSGNTEAFF. DNA of the CDR3: TGTGCCAGTAGTATGTGGGGCAGTGGGAACACTGAAGCTTTCTTT. The chain joins TRBV19 to TRBJ1-1, with D perhaps matching TRBD1 (5 bases). Germline-derived CDR1 and CDR2 are LNHDA and SQIVND (reference sequence). This CDR3 has 15 residues. The ends were cut back, 3 bases at V and 1 base at J, with 12 bases in the middle.

This chain connects TRBV19 to TRBJ1-3; TRBD1 matches at 7 bases. CDR1 LNHDA and CDR2 SQIVND come from the germline V gene (reference sequence). Germline trimming cut 9 bases from V and 3 bases from J; bases unmatched to any gene: 8. The CDR3 sequence is 14 residues long. DNA of the CDR3: TGTGCCAGCGGGGCAGGGGGTAGTGGAAACACCATATATTTT. Translating gives CASGAGGSGNTIYF.

About this clone itself: The junction departs from the called germline gene at one end, perhaps through a read error. The chain carries TRBV5-1 and TRBJ2-1, with 10 bases fitting TRBD2. Germline lookup yields CDR1 SGHRS and CDR2 YFSETQ. The CDR3 runs 15 residues. DNA of the CDR3: TGCGCCAGCAGATTGGCCACTAGCGGGACCCTGGGGCAGTTCTTC. Translation: CASRLATSGTLGQFF.

The chain couples TRBV6-2 or TRBV6-3 to TRBJ2-1, with 7 bases aligning to TRBD2. The V and J ends lost 0 bases and 6 bases, in that order; junction bases with no gene match: 8. Per germline, CDR1 MNHEY and CDR2 SVGEGT. The CDR3 contains 16 residues. The CDR3, as DNA: TGTGCCAGCAGTTACTCGGGGTCGGGGGGACCCAATGAGCAGTTCTTC. Its protein is CASSYSGSGGPNEQFF.